Listed below are T cell receptor beta chains from one sample, sequenced in a study of neoadjuvant anti-PD-1 for oral cavity cancer. The data were produced by immunoSEQ multiplex PCR, yet TCRdb's version contains in-frame clones alone and is incomplete. The data contain approximately 67,000 clones, more than 70% of them singletons. Sequencing used PBMCs, obtained before nivolumab (anti-PD-1) treatment. Receptor source: a person between 40 and 79 years old with oral cavity squamous cell carcinoma. Both conserved end residues are trimmed from each CDR3. Fields, in order: CDR3 protein, J gene, V gene, clone size. Clone size appears in some rows only: once, few, many, or a class for an expanded clone.

CDR3aa: AISALLAQGFNGYT; j_gene: TRBJ1-2; v_gene: TRBV10-3; abundance: .
CDR3aa: ASSLMGPNNEQF; j_gene: TRBJ2-1; v_gene: TRBV7-3; abundance: .
CDR3aa: ASSQEPGLAGISYEQY; j_gene: TRBJ2-7; v_gene: TRBV4-1; abundance: .
CDR3aa: ASSRLWGDEQF; j_gene: TRBJ2-1; v_gene: TRBV7-9; abundance: .
CDR3aa: ALGTGANTIY; j_gene: TRBJ1-3; v_gene: TRBV11-3; abundance: once
CDR3aa: ASSEGFTGELF; j_gene: TRBJ2-2; v_gene: TRBV6-1; abundance: few
CDR3aa: ASRWGGAYANYGYT; j_gene: TRBJ1-2; v_gene: TRBV5-4; abundance: .
CDR3aa: ASHRAGVDQPQH; j_gene: TRBJ1-5; v_gene: TRBV5-6; abundance: .
CDR3aa: ASSQDPAGAYNEQF; j_gene: TRBJ2-1; v_gene: TRBV4-1; abundance: .
CDR3aa: ASTSQGANSPLH; j_gene: TRBJ1-6; v_gene: TRBV10-2; abundance: .
CDR3aa: ASSYWRTGTNEKLF; j_gene: TRBJ1-4; v_gene: TRBV6-6; abundance: .
CDR3aa: ASSRTSGRASEQF; j_gene: TRBJ2-1; v_gene: TRBV5-1; abundance: .
CDR3aa: ASSDQHGRGSTDTQY; j_gene: TRBJ2-3; v_gene: TRBV25-1; abundance: .
CDR3aa: SAEQISYNEQF; j_gene: TRBJ2-1; v_gene: TRBV29-1; abundance: .
CDR3aa: ASKDRGYRLSYNEQF; j_gene: TRBJ2-1; v_gene: TRBV28; abundance: .
CDR3aa: ATGGPTTGADTQY; j_gene: TRBJ2-3; v_gene: TRBV2; abundance: .
CDR3aa: ASSLGGANTGELF; j_gene: TRBJ2-2; v_gene: TRBV5-4; abundance: .
CDR3aa: ASRRGGPDYEQY; j_gene: TRBJ2-7; v_gene: TRBV6-5; abundance: .
CDR3aa: ASSTSGGPYEQY; j_gene: TRBJ2-7; v_gene: TRBV11-2; abundance: .
CDR3aa: ASSQDGASGKETQY; j_gene: TRBJ2-5; v_gene: TRBV4-2; abundance: .
CDR3aa: ASSASSAYTEAF; j_gene: TRBJ1-1; v_gene: TRBV10-1; abundance: .
CDR3aa: ASTRNTEAF; j_gene: TRBJ1-1; v_gene: TRBV5-6; abundance: .
CDR3aa: ASSYSSRFLLDEQY; j_gene: TRBJ2-7; v_gene: TRBV7-8; abundance: .